The 16 T cell receptor beta chains below were found in one sample sequenced in a study of T cells after yellow fever vaccination. TCRdb reprocessed the 5' RACE reads with MiXCR, giving one entry per CDR3 protein. The sample has hundreds of thousands of distinct CDR3 sequences, 10% to 15% seen once. The specimen comprised PBMCs, sampled on the day of the yellow fever booster vaccination. The receptor set was obtained from a man aged 25-45 years who received the YFV17D yellow fever vaccine.

V is TRBV20-1 and J is TRBJ2-3; 8 positions agree with TRBD1. J was trimmed by 6 bases and V by 5 bases; bases with no gene match: 7. The CDR3 is 13 amino acids. From germline, CDR1 is DFQATT and CDR2 SNEGSKA (reference sequence). CDR3 bases: TGCAGTGCTGACTCGGACAGGGTCGATACGCAGTATTTT. Translation gives CSADSDRVDTQYF.

This clonotype was detected many times. DNA for the CDR3: TGCAGTGCTAGCGGGCAGATGAACACTGAAGCTTTCTTT. It yields the protein CSASGQMNTEAFF. This sequence joins TRBV20-1 and TRBJ1-1; D is ambiguous. CDR3 length: 13 amino acids. The V end was cut by 3 bases, the J end by 0 bases, with 8 bases between. Germline assignment: CDR1 DFQATT and CDR2 SNEGSKA (reference sequence).

The chain uses TRBV12-3 or TRBV12-4 and TRBJ2-2; 9 bases match TRBD2. J was trimmed by 0 bases and V by 7 bases; bases with no gene match: 18. This CDR3 contains 20 residues. CDR3 nucleotides: TGTGCCAGCATGGGGGAAATAGGTAGAGCGGGAGGAACGAACACCGGGGAGCTGTTTTTT. It codes for CASMGEIGRAGGTNTGELFF.

This clonotype showed up just a few times. The chain uses TRBV7-2 and TRBJ2-7, with no clear D. Germline V gene sequence: CDR1 SGHTA, CDR2 FQGNSA. V was shortened by 3 bases and J by 6 bases, with 12 bases between the two germline ends. The CDR3 length is 13 residues. DNA of the CDR3: TGTGCCAGCAGCTTTGTGGGGATAGCCGAGCAGTACTTC. Its translation is CASSFVGIAEQYF.

This clonotype was counted a few times. This chain connects TRBV5-1 to TRBJ1-1, with D possibly matching TRBD1 (5 bases). The CDR3 is 16 amino acids. The V gene lost 0 bases and the J gene lost 4 bases, with 16 bases spanning the gap. The V gene's germline CDR1 is SGHRS and CDR2 YFSETQ. CDR3 DNA: TGCGCCAGCAGCTTGGGTGGGGCAGGTTTTCTCACTGAAGCTTTCTTT. Protein sequence: CASSLGGAGFLTEAFF.

The table lists this clonotype with a few counts. This sequence joins TRBV29-1 and TRBJ2-7; maybe TRBD2 (6 bases). There are 12 residues in the CDR3. The ends were cut back, 3 bases at V and 0 bases at J, with 6 bases in the middle. Germline CDR1 and CDR2: SQVTM and ANQGSEA. In DNA form, the CDR3 reads TGCAGCGTTGAGGACTACTCCTACGAGCAGTACTTC. Its translation is CSVEDYSYEQYF.

CDR3 sequence (DNA): TGTGCCAGCAGCCGCTTGGCGGCCGAGCAGTACTTC. Translation gives CASSRLAAEQYF. The V and J genes are TRBV14 and TRBJ2-7, with D uncertain. CDR3 length equals 12 residues. Germline V gene lookup returns CDR1 SGHDN and CDR2 FVKESK. Trimming shortened V by 4 bases and J by 6 bases, and 10 bases separated the two germline ends. The whole variable domain, filled in from reference TRBV14 and TRBJ2-7, reads EAGVTQFPSHSVIEKGQTVTLRCDPISGHDNLYWYRRVMGKEIKFLLHFVKESKQDESGMPNNRFLAERTGGTYSTLKVQPAELEDSGVYFCASSRLAAEQYFGPGTRLTVT.

This chain connects TRBV6-1 to TRBJ2-2, with 7 bases lining up with TRBD1. This CDR3 is 14 amino acids long. The germline V gene encodes CDR1 MNHNS and CDR2 SASEGT. V lost 6 bases, J lost 4 bases, and 5 bases stayed unmatched. This CDR3 is CASRPGGRTGELFF. The DNA for the CDR3 is TGTGCCAGCAGGCCAGGGGGTCGCACCGGGGAGCTGTTTTTT.

This chain joins TRBV29-1 and TRBJ2-4, with TRBD1 matching over 9 bases. V trimming: 2 bases; J trimming: 3 bases; junction bases outside the gene matches: 11. Germline CDR1 and CDR2: SQVTM and ANQGSEA. This CDR3 comprises 17 residues. As DNA, the CDR3 is TGCAGCGTTGAATATATCTGGACAGGGGTTGGCAAAAACATTCAGTACTTC. This encodes CSVEYIWTGVGKNIQYF.

The chain couples TRBV5-1 to TRBJ2-5; D is possibly TRBD1 or TRBD2 (6 bases each). This CDR3 has 15 residues. CDR1 is SGHRS, CDR2 YFSETQ, per germline. Between the trimmed V and J ends, which lost 0 bases and 4 bases, there was a span of 13 bases. For the CDR3, the DNA is TGCGCCAGCAGCTTGGAGGGGGGAACCAGAGAGACCCAGTACTTC. Translation gives CASSLEGGTRETQYF.

The chain couples TRBV5-1 to TRBJ1-2, with D perhaps matching TRBD1 (6 bases). CDR1 and CDR2 (germline): SGHRS, YFSETQ. This CDR3 spans 14 amino acids. The germline V and J ends were trimmed by 2 bases and 4 bases, with 12 bases remaining between them. DNA of the CDR3: TGCGCCAGCAGCTTTGGGGGGACATCCTATGGCTACACCTTC. This translates into CASSFGGTSYGYTF.

The CDR3 nucleotides read TGTGCCAGCAGTTTAGCCACAGGGTACTATGGCTACACCTTC. Protein: CASSLATGYYGYTF. This rearrangement joins TRBV12-3 or TRBV12-4 to TRBJ1-2; weak D call: TRBD1 (6 bases). This CDR3 region has 14 residues. Trimming cost V 0 bases and J 3 bases, with 8 bases left between them.

The gene calls are TRBV7-3 and TRBJ1-2; TRBD1 matches 7 bases. Trimming cost V 2 bases and J 1 base; bases outside gene matches: 13. Germline assignment: CDR1 SGHTA and CDR2 FQGTGA. This CDR3 comprises 18 residues. This CDR3 is CASSLEDAGQGVNYGYTF. The CDR3 coding sequence is TGTGCCAGCAGCTTAGAAGACGCGGGGCAGGGGGTTAACTATGGCTACACCTTC.

This clonotype was seen a handful of times. The J gene is TRBJ2-1, the V gene TRBV12-3 or TRBV12-4; 7 positions match TRBD2. CDR3 size: 17 residues. Unmatched junction bases numbered 16, after V lost 5 bases and J lost 6 bases. This CDR3 reads CASSLTATSEGPNEQFF. DNA of the CDR3: TGTGCCAGCAGTCTAACCGCCACTAGCGAGGGGCCCAATGAGCAGTTCTTC.

The chain uses TRBV6-1 and TRBJ1-3; unclear D gene. Germline V gene lookup returns CDR1 MNHNS and CDR2 SASEGT. V lost 1 base, J lost 0 bases, and 7 bases lay in between. There are 15 residues in the CDR3. The CDR3 bases are TGTGCCAGCAGTGAAGTCGGGAGCTCTGGAAACACCATATATTTT. Translated: CASSEVGSSGNTIYF.

This chain links TRBV3-1 with TRBJ1-2; D is uncertain. With 3 bases removed from V and 4 bases from J, the gap between germline ends came to 9 bases. The CDR3 loop spans 13 amino acids. Germline CDR1 LGHDT, CDR2 YNNKEL (reference sequence). DNA for the CDR3: TGTGCCAGCAGCCAGGGTAGGGTCTATGGCTACACCTTC. Translation: CASSQGRVYGYTF.